These 24 T cell receptor beta chains were all obtained from the same sample, sequenced in a study of blood T cell repertoires in COVID-19. Generated by immunoSEQ multiplex PCR, the TCRdb table keeps only in-frame clones and is missing some. Counted here are some 170,000 clones, roughly 88% occurring once; the ten biggest clones make up around 7%. Sequencing was carried out using peripheral blood. These receptors originate from a woman in her thirties or forties with COVID-19, enrolled during active disease.

The rearrangement joins TRBV7-3 to TRBJ1-1; D remains ambiguous. V lost 1 base to trimming and J lost 1 base, with 7 bases between them. The germline V gene has CDR1 SGHTA and CDR2 FQGTGA. This CDR3 has 14 amino acids. In DNA form, the CDR3 reads TGTGCCAGCAGCTTAATACCCGGGAACACTGAAGCTTTCTTT. It specifies CASSLIPGNTEAFF.

J is TRBJ1-5 and V is TRBV9; the D is unclear. V was pared by 3 bases and J by 0 bases, with 13 bases between. In germline, CDR1 is SGDLS, CDR2 YYNGEE. The CDR3 is 16 amino acids. CDR3 sequence (DNA): TGTGCCAGCAGCGCAGCTTCGACGGGTAGCAATCAGCCCCAGCATTTT. It codes for CASSAASTGSNQPQHF.

The J gene is TRBJ2-5, the V gene TRBV6-5, with 9 bases that match TRBD1. With 5 bases clipped from V and 1 base from J, the junction kept 2 bases outside the gene matches. The germline V gene has CDR1 MNHEY and CDR2 SVGAGI. The CDR3 is 14 residues long. CDR3 in DNA: TGTGCCAGCAGTAAGGACAGGGGCCAAGAGACCCAGTACTTC. This sequence encodes CASSKDRGQETQYF.

The rearrangement links TRBV6-5 to TRBJ1-1, with a weak D call TRBD1 (5 bases). This CDR3 has 14 residues. Germline CDR1 is MNHEY and CDR2 is SVGAGI. V was shortened by 2 bases and J by 5 bases, with 12 bases between the two germline ends. CDR3 in amino acids: CASSYIGGGTEAFF. CDR3 bases: TGTGCCAGCAGTTACATCGGGGGAGGGACTGAAGCTTTCTTT.

The chain links TRBV3-1 (or the pseudogene TRBV3-2) to TRBJ1-2; 9 bases match TRBD1. The CDR3 totals 14 residues. V dropped 4 bases and J dropped 6; count of bases not matched to a gene: 6. In germline, CDR1 is LGHDT, CDR2 YNNKEL (reference sequence). In DNA form, the CDR3 reads TGTGCCAGCAGCCTCAACAGGGGGCAAAATGGCTACACCTTC. It encodes CASSLNRGQNGYTF.

The chain couples TRBV9 to TRBJ1-1, with 8 bases lining up with TRBD1. Trimming took 5 bases from V and 4 from J; bases not matched to a gene: 7. Germline CDR1 reads SGDLS; CDR2 reads YYNGEE. CDR3 length equals 14 residues. As DNA, the CDR3 is TGTGCCAGCAGTTATACAGGGGGGGGCACTGAAGCTTTCTTT. Protein sequence: CASSYTGGGTEAFF.

The rearrangement uses TRBV20-1 and TRBJ2-7; the D gene is possibly TRBD2 (6 bases). The length of the CDR3 is 12 residues. Trimming left V 3 bases short and J 3 bases short, with 9 bases between. The germline gives CDR1 DFQATT, CDR2 SNEGSKA (reference sequence). CDR3 in amino acids: CSASRRDYEQYF. The CDR3 DNA reads as TGCAGTGCTAGTAGGCGGGACTACGAGCAGTACTTC.

This chain connects TRBV2 to TRBJ1-4; D is unresolved. V gave up 6 bases and J gave up 14 bases, with 22 bases separating them. From germline, CDR1 is SNHLY and CDR2 FYNNEI. This CDR3 spans 14 amino acids. CDR3 protein: CASRGGSTKNNLFF. The CDR3 DNA sequence: TGTGCCAGCAGAGGAGGGTCTACAAAGAACAATCTGTTTTTT.

This clone occurred a few times. The CDR3 DNA reads TGTGCCAGCAGCAGGGTTAGCTCCTATAATTCACCCCTCCACTTT. This encodes CASSRVSSYNSPLHF. The rearrangement uses TRBV6-5 and TRBJ1-6; D perhaps matches TRBD1 (5 bases). Germline V gene data show CDR1 as MNHEY and CDR2 as SVGAGI. V dropped 6 bases and J dropped 0 bases, with 9 bases sitting between them. The CDR3 loop spans 15 amino acids.

The chain joins TRBV5-4 to TRBJ1-1; TRBD1 agrees at 8 bases. V was pared by 4 bases and J by 7 bases, with 12 bases of the junction left unmatched. Looked up from germline, CDR1 is SGHNT and CDR2 is YYREEE (reference sequence). The CDR3 covers 15 residues. In DNA, the CDR3 is TGTGCCAGCAGCCTACCGGACAGGGAGGGGATTGAAGCTTTCTTT. Translated, it gives CASSLPDREGIEAFF.

CDR3 nucleotide sequence: TGTGCCAGTCAGGGTGGCGGCGGGGAGCTGTTTTTT. Protein product: CASQGGGGELFF. The chain has TRBV11-3 and TRBJ2-2, with D possibly matching TRBD1 (5 bases). V shed 9 bases and J shed 7 bases, with 12 bases lying between them. Per germline, CDR1 SGHNT and CDR2 YENEEA. The CDR3 is 12 residues long.

The rearrangement joins TRBV7-2 to TRBJ1-6; 9 positions agree with TRBD1. The CDR3 length is 13 residues. CDR1 and CDR2 (germline): SGHTA, FQGNSA. The trim removed 5 bases at V and 8 bases at J, leaving 1 base unmatched. The CDR3 bases are TGTGCCAGCAGCCGACAGGGGGATTCACCCCTCCACTTT. This translates into CASSRQGDSPLHF.

The chain carries TRBV28 and TRBJ1-2, with D hard to call. This CDR3 contains 16 residues. The germline CDR1 and CDR2 sequences are MDHEN and SYDVKM. V was shortened by 4 bases and J by 6 bases, with 21 bases between the two germline ends. This CDR3 is CASSSGGLPSGDGYTF. DNA of the CDR3: TGTGCCAGCAGTTCCGGCGGACTGCCATCGGGCGATGGCTACACCTTC.

The chain employs TRBV24-1 and TRBJ2-5; no firm D call. V lost 3 bases to trimming and J lost 11 bases, with 18 bases between them. The CDR3 consists of 14 residues. Germline V gene lookup returns CDR1 KGHDR and CDR2 SFDVKD. In DNA, the CDR3 is TGTGCCACCAGTGATGTGGGTACAGCTAATGAGCAGTACTTC. It yields the protein CATSDVGTANEQYF.

This chain joins TRBV19 and TRBJ1-6; possibly TRBD1 for D (5 bases). V lost 3 bases and J 9 bases, leaving 9 bases between the germline ends. The germline V gene has CDR1 LNHDA and CDR2 SQIVND (reference sequence). This CDR3 is 13 amino acids long. The CDR3 nucleotides are TGTGCCAGTAGTATCGGTCAGGGTTCACCCCTCCACTTT. It encodes CASSIGQGSPLHF.

The V call is TRBV21-1, the J call TRBJ2-3; the tabulated D call, TRBD2, remains unverified against the DNA. TRBV21-1 is a recognized pseudogene. This CDR3 spans 18 amino acids. This chain's CDR3 is CASSIRTSGPRGADTQYF. The CDR3 bases are TGTGCCAGCAGCATAAGGACTAGCGGCCCCCGAGGGGCAGATACGCAGTATTTT.

V and J are TRBV9 and TRBJ1-1, with a tentative D call TRBD1 (5 bases). CDR3 length: 13 amino acids. From germline, CDR1 is SGDLS and CDR2 YYNGEE. The V end was cut by 4 bases, the J end by 1 base, with 8 bases between. This CDR3 reads CASSQGTNTEAFF. The CDR3 DNA reads as TGTGCCAGCAGCCAGGGCACGAACACTGAAGCTTTCTTT.

The chain uses TRBV28 and TRBJ1-6, with D possibly TRBD1 on 5 matching bases. The CDR3 contains 12 residues. Germline V gene lookup returns CDR1 MDHEN and CDR2 SYDVKM. The V and J ends lost 6 bases and 13 bases respectively, with 13 bases between them. CDR3 sequence: CASRKPGTPLHF. The CDR3 nucleotides read TGTGCCAGCAGAAAACCCGGGACTCCCCTCCACTTT.

The chain combines TRBV19 with TRBJ2-3, with TRBD1 matching over 9 bases. Germline trimming cut 6 bases from V and 2 bases from J; bases unmatched to any gene: 12. Germline values: CDR1 LNHDA, CDR2 SQIVND (reference sequence). This CDR3 has 17 residues. The CDR3 DNA reads TGTGCCAGTAGGACCCGTACCGGGACAGGGTCCACAGATACGCAGTATTTT. This codes for CASRTRTGTGSTDTQYF. Combining the CDR3 with reference TRBV19 and TRBJ2-3 gives the whole variable domain DGGITQSPKYLFRKEGQNVTLSCEQNLNHDAMYWYRQDPGQGLRLIYYSQIVNDFQKGDIAEGYSVSREKKESFPLTVTSAQKNPTAFYLCASRTRTGTGSTDTQYFGPGTRLTVL.

This clone was counted a few times. The gene calls are TRBV7-9 and TRBJ2-3, with D possibly being TRBD2 (6 bases). Deletions cut 1 base from V and 3 bases from J, with 8 bases between. The length of the CDR3 is 14 residues. From germline, CDR1 is SEHNR and CDR2 FQNEAQ (reference sequence). The CDR3 bases are TGTGCCAGCAGCTTAGACGGGAGAACAGATACGCAGTATTTT. Translated: CASSLDGRTDTQYF. Drawing the rest from reference TRBV7-9 and TRBJ2-3, the complete variable domain is DTGVSQNPRHKITKRGQNVTFRCDPISEHNRLYWYRQTLGQGPEFLTYFQNEAQLEKSRLLSDRFSAERPKGSFSTLEIQRTEQGDSAMYLCASSLDGRTDTQYFGPGTRLTVL.

The V call is TRBV5-1, the J call TRBJ1-2; 8 bases are shared with TRBD1. V trimming: 3 bases; J trimming: 4 bases; junction bases outside the gene matches: 8. The CDR3 sequence is 15 residues long. The germline V gene encodes CDR1 SGHRS and CDR2 YFSETQ. CDR3 loop: CASSYGTGVFYGYTF. In nucleotides, the CDR3 is TGCGCCAGCAGCTACGGGACAGGAGTCTTCTATGGCTACACCTTC. Complete variable domain (other parts from reference TRBV5-1 and TRBJ1-2): KAGVTQTPRYLIKTRGQQVTLSCSPISGHRSVSWYQQTPGQGLQFLFEYFSETQRNKGNFPGRFSGRQFSNSRSEMNVSTLELGDSALYLCASSYGTGVFYGYTFGSGTRLTVV.

The gene calls are TRBV4-2 and TRBJ2-7, with D perhaps TRBD1 (6 bases). V was clipped by 0 bases and J by 6 bases, with 15 bases between them. CDR1 and CDR2 from the germline V gene are LGHNA and YNFKEQ. The CDR3 spans 15 residues. This chain's CDR3 is CASSQDTGLGVEQYF. The CDR3 DNA reads as TGTGCCAGCAGCCAAGACACAGGGCTTGGGGTCGAGCAGTACTTC.

This sequence joins TRBV6-1 and TRBJ1-1; TRBD1 is a possible D gene (5 bases). The CDR3 spans 18 residues. CDR1 and CDR2 (germline): MNHNS, SASEGT. V was cut by 3 bases and J by 0 bases, with 20 bases left in between. CDR3 sequence (DNA): TGTGCCAGCAGTGAGGAGGGACGGTCGATGATATTGAACACTGAAGCTTTCTTT. Amino acid sequence: CASSEEGRSMILNTEAFF.

The V gene is TRBV5-1, the J gene TRBJ2-5; 9 positions match TRBD2. The V and J ends lost 4 bases and 5 bases, in that order; junction bases with no gene match: 12. Germline V gives CDR1 SGHRS, CDR2 YFSETQ. CDR3 length equals 16 residues. Here the CDR3 DNA reads TGCGCCAGCAGCGGGGGTAGCGGGAGAAGTGGGGAGACCCAGTACTTC. Translation: CASSGGSGRSGETQYF. Full variable domain (rest looked up from reference TRBV5-1 and TRBJ2-5): KAGVTQTPRYLIKTRGQQVTLSCSPISGHRSVSWYQQTPGQGLQFLFEYFSETQRNKGNFPGRFSGRQFSNSRSEMNVSTLELGDSALYLCASSGGSGRSGETQYFGPGTRLLVL.